This T cell receptor beta chain derives from a study of long-term antiretroviral therapy in people with HIV (dated 2022 in TCRdb). Regarding the research as a whole: Collection of the earliest samples took place about a decade ahead of the 2015 WHO recommendation for immediate ART, at a time when ART was typically delayed until CD4 counts fell. This retrospective serial study examined whether starting ART and sustained HIV suppression were associated with changes in the composition and diversity of the TRB repertoire in peripheral blood. A total of 150 to 200 cryopreserved PBMC samples came from a few dozen adults with confirmed HIV infection and were collected serially over a mean of about 6 years (range 1-12). Among the roughly 30 participants with HIV, over nine were female. No cross-contamination during QIAcube processing turned up in test extractions that ran a monoclonal T-cell line alongside around 32 polyclonal samples. The research as a whole found: Limited PBMC availability meant only the TCR beta chain was sequenced, without alpha chain pairing. At every time point, the repertoire was dominated by expanded TRB clones first identified before ART initiation, although this dominance fluctuated and, in many PLHIV, declined after ART. Unsorted PBMC were profiled instead of sorted CD4+ and CD8+ T cells because pre-ART samples had limited cell numbers. A significant increase in TRB diversity was found to be associated with ART initiation, although TRB diversity was observed to remain significantly below that of transplant donor controls even after long-term ART. The samples were dated from about 2003 to 2018, and the ART regimens that were used may be less effective than current ART regimens. Inferences about post-ART repertoire changes were limited because no data were available on ART adherence, viral resistance or therapy changes. Compared with controls, HIV repertoires had narrower CDR3 length ranges, and the network structure pointed to an antigen-experienced repertoire that shifted only slightly toward naive after ART.

Sequencing of the TRB variable region was done with the immunoSEQ hsTCRB v3.0 assay at survey level resolution. A depth of 40,000-50,000 T-cell genomes per sample was targeted for TRB sequencing. An Illumina MiSeq with a v3 150-cycle kit was used to sequence the pooled TRB libraries. In the authors' own workflow: Repertoire analysis ran in R within a reproducible Nextflow workflow covering QC, data transformation and analysis. LymphoSeq2, an R package for AIRR-Seq data exploration, was used to implement custom analyses. A handful of samples that produced fewer than 5000 total TRB sequences were removed, so some 180 HIV repertoires were analyzed. Among the roughly 200 retained HIV repertoires, approximately 57 were collected before ART initiation and fewer than 150 were collected after ART initiation. Repertoires were downsampled to 5000 TRB nucleotide sequences, and summary statistics were averaged over 100 downsampling iterations. The analysis kept only TRB sequences whose CDR3 regions were at least seven amino acids long. Two measures captured diversity: a Shannon entropy-derived clonality score and the Gini coefficient. Repertoire networks linked the top 5000 CDR3 amino acid sequences whenever two sequences differed by an edit distance of one. GLIPH2 predicted antigen specificity groups and MHC restriction for TRB CDR3 amino acid sequences. CDR3 amino acid sequences were matched against VDJdb and McPAS-TCR to flag known CMV, EBV, HIV or tissue antigen associations. Pre-ART, post-ART and control groups were compared with Wilcoxon signed-rank tests and Holm-Bonferroni correction. Held by TCRdb, this immuneACCESS table contains in-frame sequences only and omits some clones. Under half of the omission traces to an unresolved V gene where checked; the cause of the rest is unknown. V and J calls and clone size are those listed in that table; D and trimming were worked out from the DNA. In this sample the table shows roughly 33,000 clones, approximately 80% of which occur a single time. The ten largest clones represent under 8.5% of the sample.

Of note for this clone: It lacks a known antigen. No much larger clone is present one base from it, and per-base qualities are unavailable.

Sequences MGHRA (CDR1) and YSYEKL (CDR2) are obtained from the germline V gene. Unmatched junction bases come to 2, with V trimmed by 0 bases and J by 1 base. The cysteine opens and the phenylalanine closes a CDR3 of 16 amino acids. Just CDR3 DNA is preserved here, 48 bases in frame from base 1. To be included, a participant needed at least one PBMC sample from before ART initiation plus at least two post-ART samples. All participants with HIV were treated in the United States of America. Before DNA extraction, cryopreserved samples of about 0.95-10 million PBMC were thawed and washed. At the time of the earliest PBMC sample, participants with HIV were aged between roughly 20 and 55 years. PBMC samples were contributed by each participant from 1-4 timepoints before ART initiation and 2-8 timepoints after ART initiation, with a median of 7 samples. For every participant, serial HIV viral load, CD4+ T-cell count, ART history and demographic data were obtained. Using a Qiagen kit on a QIAcube, genomic DNA was extracted from unsorted PBMC, with samples processed in batches of 12.

Sequenced material: unsorted PBMCs, taken 2 years after starting antiretroviral therapy. The clonotype comes from a woman between 50 and 59 years old with HIV. The rearranged segments are TRBV4-1 and TRBJ2-3, with 9 bases in between that match TRBD2. The DNA is as follows: TGCGCCAGCAGCCAAGAAGGCGGGGGGGGCACAGATACGCAGTATTTT. Its translation is CASSQEGGGGTDTQYF.